A selection of T cell receptor beta chains follows, all from one sample in a study of shared clonotypes between healthy human individuals. Assay used: immunoSEQ multiplex PCR; TCRdb lists only in-frame clones, some missing. The table lists some 1.4 million clones, around 97% of them singletons, with more than 0.9% in the top ten. Sequenced: naive CD4+ T cells sorted from blood. The receptors come from a man aged 25-40 years in good health. Each CDR3 is given with its conserved first and last residue. The D gene is left open where the match is weak. Rows may omit the clone size; those that give it use once, few, many or a size class.

J | size | D | V | DNA | CDR3
TRBJ1-5 | - | TRBD1 | TRBV9 | TGTGCCAGCAGCGGGGACAGGGGAGAGGGTCAGCCCCAGCATTTT | CASSGDRGEGQPQHF
TRBJ2-1 | - | - | TRBV18 | TGTGCCAGCTCACCACCCGGGAGTCAGTACAATGAGCAGTTCTTC | CASSPPGSQYNEQFF
TRBJ2-1 | - | - | TRBV7-6 | TGTGCCAGCAGCTTATCGAACTCCAACAATGAGCAGTTCTTC | CASSLSNSNNEQFF
TRBJ1-4 | - | - | TRBV7-9 | TGTGCCAGCAGCTTAGCCGAAGGGGGTCGGCAAGAAAAACTGTTTTTT | CASSLAEGGRQEKLFF
TRBJ2-1 | - | TRBD2 | TRBV15 | TGTGCCACCAGCAGAGACTTCCCAATCCGAGCGGGAGGGCCTTGTGAGCAGTTCTTC | CATSRDFPIRAGGPCEQFF
TRBJ1-4 | - | - | TRBV27 | TGTGCCAGCAGTTTACTAGCAGGGCGAACAGGATGGGATAATGAAAAACTGTTTTTT | CASSLLAGRTGWDNEKLFF
TRBJ2-3 | - | - | TRBV5-1 | TGCGCCAGCAGCTTGACGTACCTCACAGATACGCAGTATTTT | CASSLTYLTDTQYF
TRBJ1-1 | once | TRBD1 | TRBV7-3 | TGTGCCAGCAGCTTACAGGGGGTTAACACTGAAGCTTTCTTT | CASSLQGVNTEAFF
TRBJ2-1 | - | - | TRBV11-2 | TGTGCCAGCAGCTCTGGGTATCTTGAGCAGTTCTTC | CASSSGYLEQFF
TRBJ2-1 | once | TRBD2 | TRBV9 | TGTGCCAGCAGCCCGATAATAGCGGGAGGGTTCTACAATGAGCAGTTCTTC | CASSPIIAGGFYNEQFF
TRBJ1-1 | - | - | TRBV25-1 | TGTGCCAGCAGTGAATGGTCGAACACTGAAGCTTTCTTT | CASSEWSNTEAFF
TRBJ1-5 | - | TRBD1 | TRBV6-1 | TGTGCCAGCAGTGTTGTAACCGGGACAGGGGGATTAAATAGCAATCAGCCCCAGCATTTT | CASSVVTGTGGLNSNQPQHF
TRBJ1-1 | - | - | TRBV7-9 | TGTGCCAGCATATTGGGGGGGAACACTGAAGCTTTCTTT | CASILGGNTEAFF
TRBJ1-2 | - | TRBD1 | TRBV29-1 | TGCAGCGTGGTCAGGGGGACCGACTATGGCTACACCTTC | CSVVRGTDYGYTF
TRBJ2-7 | - | - | TRBV6-4 | TGTGCCAGCATGGGGGTTGCGCGGGTAGGCACCTACGAGCAGTACTTC | CASMGVARVGTYEQYF
TRBJ2-2 | - | - | TRBV27 | TGTGCCAGCAGTCTTACTAGCCAGGGGGAGCTGTTTTTT | CASSLTSQGELFF
TRBJ1-5 | - | - | TRBV5-1 | TGCGCCAGCAGCTTGGGGGGGGCCGATCAGCCCCAGCATTTT | CASSLGGADQPQHF
TRBJ2-6 | - | - | TRBV30 | TGTGCCTGGAGTGGGGGGAACTCTGGGGCCAACGTCCTGACTTTC | CAWSGGNSGANVLTF
TRBJ2-7 | few | TRBD1 | TRBV6-6 | TGTGCCAGCAGTTCGGACAGGGCTCCGACCTACGAGCAGTACTTC | CASSSDRAPTYEQYF
TRBJ1-5 | - | - | TRBV15 | TGTGCCACCAGCAAAAGCCGGACAGGCAATCAGCCCCAGCATTTT | CATSKSRTGNQPQHF
TRBJ1-4 | once | TRBD1 | TRBV29-1 | TGCAGCGCAGGACAGGAGGTTGGTGAAAAACTGTTTTTT | CSAGQEVGEKLFF
TRBJ2-3 | - | - | TRBV9 | TGTGCCAGCAGCGGGGACCCTAGACTTTCAGATACGCAGTATTTT | CASSGDPRLSDTQYF
TRBJ2-7 | - | TRBD1 | TRBV6-5 | TGTGCCAGCAGTTACTCGACAGGGCGTTCCTACGAGCAGTACTTC | CASSYSTGRSYEQYF
TRBJ2-7 | - | - | TRBV29-1 | TGCAGCGTTTTGACCAGATTCACCTACGAGCAGTACTTC | CSVLTRFTYEQYF
TRBJ1-5 | - | - | TRBV6-1 | TGTGCCAGCAGTATCAGGGAAAGCAATCAGCCCCAGCATTTT | CASSIRESNQPQHF
TRBJ2-3 | - | TRBD2 | TRBV19 | TGTGCCAGTAGCCTAAGGACTAGCGGGAGCATAAACACAGATACGCAGTATTTT | CASSLRTSGSINTDTQYF
TRBJ2-1 | - | TRBD2 | TRBV4-3 | TGCGCCAGCAGCCAAGCTCCTAGCGGGAGAGTACGTGAGCAGTTCTTC | CASSQAPSGRVREQFF
TRBJ2-1 | - | - | TRBV4-2 | TGTGCCAGCATTATCGGATGGGTCAATGAGCAGTTCTTC | CASIIGWVNEQFF
TRBJ2-1 | - | TRBD1 | TRBV6-1 | TGTGCCAGCAGGAGGACAGGGGAGGATGAGCAGTTCTTC | CASRRTGEDEQFF
TRBJ2-6 | - | - | TRBV27 | TGTGCCAGCAGTCGTTCTGGGGCCAACGTCCTGACTTTC | CASSRSGANVLTF
TRBJ1-2 | - | - | TRBV28 | TGTGCCAGCAGTAGAGGTACAGGGAAAGACTCTGAGGGCTACACCTTC | CASSRGTGKDSEGYTF
TRBJ2-7 | many | - | TRBV28 | TGTGCCAGCAGTGGATCCTCCTACGAGCAGTACTTC | CASSGSSYEQYF
TRBJ2-7 | - | TRBD2 | TRBV27 | TGTGCCAGCAGCCCTAGCGGGAGGTACTACTACGAGCAGTACTTC | CASSPSGRYYYEQYF
TRBJ1-2 | - | TRBD1 | TRBV27 | TGTGCCAGCAGTCTGACAGGGAACTATGGCTACACCTTC | CASSLTGNYGYTF
TRBJ2-5 | - | - | TRBV5-1 | TGCGCCAGCAGCTTGGCCGAAGAGGCCCAGTACTTC | CASSLAEEAQYF
TRBJ1-4 | - | - | TRBV5-1 | TGCGCCAGCAGCTTTGACAGAGTTAATGAAAAACTGTTTTTT | CASSFDRVNEKLFF
TRBJ2-2 | - | - | TRBV28 | TGTGCCAGCACCGCCCGCGGGGAGCTGTTTTTT | CASTARGELFF
TRBJ2-1 | - | TRBD2 | TRBV11-3 | TGTGCCAGCAGCTTAGTCCCGGGAGGGCAGTTCTTC | CASSLVPGGQFF
TRBJ1-5 | once | TRBD1 | TRBV7-9 | TGTGCCAGCAGCGGTGGGACAGGGATTGACTGGAGCAATCAGCCCCAGCATTTT | CASSGGTGIDWSNQPQHF
TRBJ2-2 | - | - | TRBV2 | TGTGCCAGCAGTGAGTCAGGACTGGGGACCGGGGAGCTGTTTTTT | CASSESGLGTGELFF
TRBJ2-7 | once | - | TRBV29-1 | TGCAGCGCTCGGGACTGGACCTACGAGCAGTACTTC | CSARDWTYEQYF
TRBJ2-3 | - | TRBD2 | TRBV9 | TGTGCCAGCAACATAGCGGGCCGCACAGATACGCAGTATTTT | CASNIAGRTDTQYF
TRBJ2-3 | - | TRBD2 | TRBV28 | TGTGCCAGCAGTCTAGCGGGACTAGCGGGAGTGCATACGCAGTATTTT | CASSLAGLAGVHTQYF
TRBJ1-1 | - | - | TRBV18 | TGTGCCAGCTCACCACCTAGGGGGGTGAACACTGAAGCTTTCTTT | CASSPPRGVNTEAFF
TRBJ1-2 | - | - | TRBV6-4 | TGTGCCAGCAGTGATAGGTTTGGGGGCGACTATGGCTACACCTTC | CASSDRFGGDYGYTF